This T cell receptor beta chain was identified in a study of blood T cell repertoires in COVID-19. Libraries were prepared by immunoSEQ multiplex PCR; TCRdb keeps only in-frame clonotypes and omits some of them. The top ten clones hold about 8% of a sample with about 180,000 clones, around 80% of them seen once. Germline assignment: CDR1 MGHRA and CDR2 YSYEKL. This CDR3 has 16 residues. V dropped 4 bases and J dropped 4 bases, with 18 bases sitting between them. The receptor was derived from a woman in her 70s with acute or convalescent COVID-19. The chain uses TRBV4-1 and TRBJ2-3, with D tentatively TRBD1 (5 bases). Sequences were obtained from peripheral blood. The CDR3 sequence is CASSLQNRQQSDTQYF. In nucleotides, the CDR3 is TGCGCCAGCAGCCTACAGAATCGACAGCAATCAGATACGCAGTATTTT.